Shown below are 26 T cell receptor beta chains from a single sample sequenced in a study of Ad26.COV2.S vaccination and SARS-CoV-2 variants. Sample treatment: approximately 18 received Ad26.COV2.S at low or high dose, single or two shots; a few received placebo; per-sample allocation not given. Specimen acquisition occurred on day 63 following the initial vaccine or placebo injection. Some clones are missing from TCRdb's copy, which holds only in-frame ones; the method was immunoSEQ multiplex PCR. Of hundreds of thousands of clones listed, over 75% were seen once; the top ten hold about 3%. Sequenced here: peripheral blood, sampled in a trial of Ad26.COV2.S vaccine versus placebo. All receptors derive from a person aged 18 to 59 who received the Ad26.COV2.S COVID-19 vaccine or a placebo.

The CDR3 DNA reads TGTGCCAGCAGCCAAGCTCAGGGGCGTCAGCCCCAGCATTTT. Amino acid sequence: CASSQAQGRQPQHF. The V and J genes are TRBV3-1 (or the pseudogene TRBV3-2) and TRBJ1-5; possibly TRBD1 for D (6 bases). The germline V gene encodes CDR1 LGHDT and CDR2 YNNKEL (reference sequence). The CDR3 loop spans 14 amino acids. Trimming removed 1 base at V and 6 bases at J, with 10 bases between.

This clone appeared once. The chain joins TRBV7-3 to TRBJ1-1, with no clear D. V dropped 6 bases and J dropped 3 bases, with 14 bases sitting between them. The germline V gene has CDR1 SGHTA and CDR2 FQGTGA. The CDR3 totals 14 residues. The CDR3 sequence: CASRPTRDHTEAFF. DNA of the CDR3: TGTGCCAGCAGACCTACGCGGGATCACACTGAAGCTTTCTTT.

The gene calls are TRBV3-1 (or the pseudogene TRBV3-2) and TRBJ2-7; 8 bases agree with TRBD1. This CDR3 has 16 amino acids. CDR1 is LGHDT, CDR2 YNNKEL, per germline (reference sequence). The trim removed 2 bases at V and 4 bases at J, leaving 10 bases unmatched. The CDR3 spells CASSQLRGRGRYEQYF. The CDR3 DNA reads as TGTGCCAGCAGCCAACTCAGGGGCAGGGGGCGGTACGAGCAGTACTTC.

The chain uses TRBV6-6 and TRBJ2-3; D unclear. The CDR3 runs to 14 residues. Germline V gene lookup returns CDR1 MNHNY and CDR2 SVGAGI (reference sequence). Between the trimmed V and J ends, which lost 5 bases and 3 bases, there was a span of 12 bases. The CDR3 DNA follows: TGTGCCAGCAGTCGGAAGGGTTTTACAGATACGCAGTATTTT. Translating it yields CASSRKGFTDTQYF.

J is TRBJ1-2 and V is TRBV2; D gene uncertain. The CDR3 totals 14 residues. The V end was cut by 7 bases, the J end by 2 bases, with 14 bases between. Germline lookup yields CDR1 SNHLY and CDR2 FYNNEI. The DNA of the CDR3 is TGTGCCAGCACTGAGGCGGCCAGAAACTATGGCTACACCTTC. This translates into CASTEAARNYGYTF.

The chain recombines TRBV27 with TRBJ1-1; D gene ambiguous. The CDR3 consists of 16 residues. CDR1 is MNHEY, CDR2 SMNVEV, per germline (reference sequence). Trimming took off 9 bases at V and 0 bases at J, with 20 bases between the two ends. The CDR3 nucleotides read TGTGCCAGTCAGAGAAGCAGAGTGTTTATGAACACTGAAGCTTTCTTT. Translated: CASQRSRVFMNTEAFF.

The chain carries TRBV7-2 and TRBJ1-5, with a tentative D call TRBD1 (6 bases). Germline CDR1 SGHTA, CDR2 FQGNSA. CDR3 length: 15 residues. V was clipped by 1 base and J by 7 bases, with 14 bases between them. CDR3: CASSLDHTGSQPQHF. The CDR3 nucleotides read TGTGCCAGCAGCTTAGATCATACAGGGTCCCAGCCCCAGCATTTT.

V is TRBV27 and J is TRBJ2-1, with TRBD2 matching 13 bases. The CDR3 loop spans 17 amino acids. Per germline, CDR1 MNHEY and CDR2 SMNVEV (reference sequence). Trimming at V came to 8 bases and at J to 3 bases, leaving 10 bases not matched to a gene. The CDR3 DNA sequence: TGTGCCAGCTCTACTAGCGGGGGGGCGGTATTCTACAATGAGCAGTTCTTC. It encodes CASSTSGGAVFYNEQFF.

This clone was recorded a few times. V usage is TRBV5-1 and J usage is TRBJ1-2; D remains ambiguous. The V end was cut by 4 bases, the J end by 2 bases, with 18 bases between. Germline V gives CDR1 SGHRS, CDR2 YFSETQ. The CDR3 is 16 residues long. DNA for the CDR3: TGCGCCAGCAGCGTAGATAGCCGACGAGCAAACTATGGCTACACCTTC. Encoded protein: CASSVDSRRANYGYTF.

About this clone itself: At one of its ends the junction is not consistent with the germline gene, which may arise from a read error. The chain is built from TRBV6-1 and TRBJ2-7; 11 bases are shared with TRBD2. Germline-derived CDR1 and CDR2 are MNHNS and SASEGT. The CDR3 is made up of 19 amino acids. This CDR3 is CASREAGTSGFRNSYEQYF. The CDR3 nucleotides are TGTGCCAGCAGGGAAGCCGGGACTAGCGGATTCCGGAACTCCTACGAGCAGTACTTC.

V is TRBV10-3 and J is TRBJ2-3, with 7 bases fitting TRBD1. Germline V gives CDR1 ENHRY, CDR2 SYGVKD. The CDR3 sequence is 14 residues long. V lost 6 bases and J lost 5; bases outside the gene matches: 8. CDR3 loop: CAIRKGARVDTQYF. For the CDR3, the DNA is TGTGCCATCAGGAAGGGGGCGCGGGTAGATACGCAGTATTTT.

This clone appeared a few times. The V and J genes are TRBV6-6 and TRBJ1-5; D uncertain. Trimming pared 5 bases from V and 0 bases from J, leaving 11 bases between. The CDR3 contains 15 residues. Germline V lookup: CDR1 MNHNY, CDR2 SVGAGI (reference sequence). The CDR3 region has the DNA TGTGCCAGCAGTGGAGACACGAATAGCAATCAGCCCCAGCATTTT. It yields the protein CASSGDTNSNQPQHF.

Concerning this clone itself: A much larger clone lies a single base off, so this may be a read error. The CDR3 sequence is CASSFRDREETQYF. CDR3 sequence (DNA): TGCGCCAGCAGCTTCCGGGACAGAGAAGAGACCCAGTACTTC. V is TRBV5-1 and J is TRBJ2-5, with TRBD1 matching over 7 bases. The CDR3 sequence is 14 residues long. With V trimmed by 2 bases and J by 3 bases, 4 bases remained unmatched. From germline, CDR1 is SGHRS and CDR2 YFSETQ.

V gene TRBV27 combines with J gene TRBJ1-2, with D tentatively TRBD1 (5 bases). This CDR3 is 15 amino acids long. In germline, CDR1 is MNHEY, CDR2 SMNVEV (reference sequence). V lost 5 bases and J lost 2, with 15 bases in between. In DNA form, the CDR3 reads TGTGCCAGCAGTCCGGGGGAACTTGTGAACTATGGCTACACCTTC. Encoded protein: CASSPGELVNYGYTF.

The chain couples TRBV2 to TRBJ1-2, with 8 positions matching TRBD1. The trim removed 2 bases at V and 5 bases at J, leaving 4 bases unmatched. Germline V gives CDR1 SNHLY, CDR2 FYNNEI. The CDR3 has 14 residues. The CDR3 reads CASSERGQEYGYTF. The CDR3 coding sequence is TGTGCCAGCAGTGAAAGGGGACAGGAATATGGCTACACCTTC.

The chain has TRBV25-1 and TRBJ1-1; D gene uncertain. V was pared by 5 bases and J by 1 base, with 8 bases between. Germline loops: CDR1 MGHDK, CDR2 SYGVNS. This CDR3 has 13 amino acids. This CDR3 reads CASSNRQNTEAFF. The CDR3 bases are TGTGCCAGCAGTAACCGACAGAACACTGAAGCTTTCTTT.

The rearrangement uses TRBV4-2 and TRBJ2-1; no clear D gene. V was clipped by 1 base and J by 7 bases, with 14 bases between them. From germline, CDR1 is LGHNA and CDR2 YNFKEQ. This CDR3 has 15 amino acids. CDR3 protein: CASSQGGLESNEQFF. The CDR3 bases are TGTGCCAGCAGCCAAGGAGGTTTAGAGTCAAATGAGCAGTTCTTC.

The rearrangement uses TRBV5-6 and TRBJ2-1, with 9 bases aligning to TRBD1. The J segment lost 2 bases and the V segment lost 5 bases, leaving 5 bases of the junction unmatched. The length of the CDR3 is 15 residues. CDR1 and CDR2 (germline): SGHDT, YYEEEE. The CDR3 region has the DNA TGTGCCAGCAGTACCGGGACAGGGCCCTACAATGAGCAGTTCTTC. It specifies CASSTGTGPYNEQFF. Full variable domain (remainder filled in from reference TRBV5-6 and TRBJ2-1): DAGVTQSPTHLIKTRGQQVTLRCSPKSGHDTVSWYQQALGQGPQFIFQYYEEEERQRGNFPDRFSGHQFPNYSSELNVNALLLGDSALYLCASSTGTGPYNEQFFGPGTRLTVL.

The genes are TRBV4-3 and TRBJ2-2; D not certain. The CDR3 spans 16 residues. Germline loops: CDR1 LGHNA, CDR2 YSLEER. V lost 4 bases to trimming and J lost 0 bases, with 12 bases between them. This chain's CDR3 is CASSPRPHPNTGELFF. CDR3 DNA: TGCGCCAGCAGCCCGAGACCCCATCCGAACACCGGGGAGCTGTTTTTT.

The genes are TRBV9 and TRBJ1-4, with D hard to call. CDR1 is SGDLS, CDR2 YYNGEE, per germline. There are 16 residues in the CDR3. V was shortened by 1 base and J by 0 bases, with 10 bases between the two germline ends. The chain's CDR3 is CASSVSWDPTNEKLFF. CDR3 nucleotides: TGTGCCAGCAGCGTATCTTGGGATCCAACTAATGAAAAACTGTTTTTT.

The V call is TRBV5-4, the J call TRBJ2-3; D uncertain. From germline, CDR1 is SGHNT and CDR2 YYREEE (reference sequence). V lost 9 bases and J lost 2, with 13 bases in between. The CDR3 covers 13 residues. DNA for the CDR3: TGTGCCACACACACGGATAACACAGATACGCAGTATTTT. It is translated as CATHTDNTDTQYF.

This rearrangement joins TRBV10-2 to TRBJ2-7; 9 nucleotides align to TRBD1. This CDR3 region has 14 residues. V was clipped by 6 bases and J by 3 bases; unmatched bases: 6. Germline loops: CDR1 WSHSY, CDR2 SAAADI. The chain's CDR3 is CASRTGGIRYEQYF. The CDR3 DNA reads TGCGCCAGCAGAACAGGGGGCATCCGCTACGAGCAGTACTTC.

This chain connects TRBV27 to TRBJ2-5; 9 bases align to TRBD2. Losses at the gene ends were 4 bases for V and 5 bases for J; bases not matched to a gene: 8. The CDR3 sequence is 15 residues long. Per the germline V gene, CDR1 is MNHEY and CDR2 is SMNVEV (reference sequence). CDR3 loop: CASSWIAGASETQYF. For the CDR3, the DNA is TGTGCCAGCAGTTGGATAGCGGGAGCCTCGGAGACCCAGTACTTC.

This chain connects TRBV19 to TRBJ1-2, with a weak D call TRBD1 (5 bases). CDR1 and CDR2 from the germline V gene are LNHDA and SQIVND (reference sequence). The CDR3 runs 13 residues. The ends were cut back, 5 bases at V and 4 bases at J, with 11 bases in the middle. CDR3 amino acids: CASSFQGFYGYTF. CDR3 coding DNA: TGTGCCAGTAGTTTCCAGGGATTCTATGGCTACACCTTC.

In its sample, this clone was seen once. CDR3 in amino acids: CASSLGTATEAFF. CDR3 nucleotide sequence: TGTGCCAGCAGCTTAGGGACAGCCACTGAAGCTTTCTTT. V and J are TRBV7-9 and TRBJ1-1, with D possibly matching TRBD1 (6 bases). CDR1 is SEHNR, CDR2 FQNEAQ, per germline (reference sequence). V was trimmed by 1 base and J by 4 bases, leaving 7 bases between them. The CDR3 runs to 13 residues.

V is TRBV12-5 and J is TRBJ2-5; D is ambiguous. Per germline, CDR1 LGHNT and CDR2 FRNRAP. Trimming cost V 7 bases and J 3 bases, with 6 bases left between them. The CDR3 extends over 11 amino acids. The chain's CDR3 is CASVGEETQYF. The CDR3 nucleotides read TGTGCTAGTGTTGGCGAAGAGACCCAGTACTTC.